This T cell receptor beta chain was captured by sequencing in a study of blood T cell repertoires in COVID-19. Study-level information: Collection of acute and convalescent COVID-19 samples took place in the United States, Italy and Spain. PBMCs, B-cell-depleted T cells, or T cells provided the cDNA or gDNA that made up the material.

Trimming took 5 bases from V and 6 from J, leaving 19 bases between them. This CDR3 is 16 amino acids long. The germline gives CDR1 MDHEN, CDR2 SYDVKM. Original analysis: Amplification with reference gene primers provided the estimates of nucleated cell counts. The assay was immunoSEQ multiplex PCR, and TCRdb's table has in-frame clones only and misses some. The V and J calls and clone size were taken over from that table, and D and trimming were inferred from the DNA. The sample carries about 180,000 clones, approximately 81% recorded once. Recruited during active infection, patients (from Seattle) were subsequently followed longitudinally.

Sequences were obtained from peripheral blood. This rearrangement joins TRBV28 to TRBJ1-4, with D tentatively TRBD1 (5 bases). The sequence was obtained from a person between 65 and 79 years old with COVID-19, enrolled during active disease. For the CDR3, the DNA is TGTGCCAGCAGTGTCATCAGGGCAACCGGACATGAAAAACTGTTTTTT. It translates to CASSVIRATGHEKLFF.